A selection of T cell receptor beta chains follows, all from one sample in a study of CD8 T cells in ankylosing spondylitis. MiXCR, applied by TCRdb to the 5' RACE reads, yields one record per CDR3 protein. The sample shows about 310,000 distinct CDR3 sequences, less than 25% of them seen only once. Sequences were obtained from blood, either unsorted or a sorted T cell fraction (not recorded which). These receptors originate from a female donor with ankylosing spondylitis or in good health (not recorded which). Each CDR3 is given with its conserved first and last residue. The D gene is left open where the match is weak. Size is omitted from some rows. Given values are once, few, many or a class for expanded clones.

TRBV24-1	TRBJ2-1	few	TRBD2	TGTGCCACCAGTGGAACCAGCGGGAGGCACAATGAGCAGTTCTTC	CATSGTSGRHNEQFF
TRBV12-3/TRBV12-4	TRBJ2-1	few	TRBD1	TGTGCCAGCAGTCCCAACAGGGGTCGATTCTTC	CASSPNRGRFF
TRBV7-6	TRBJ1-4	-	-	TGTGCCTCAAGCCCCGGAGACAGAGTGGCAACTAATGAAAAACTGTTTTTT	CASSPGDRVATNEKLFF
TRBV5-5	TRBJ1-1	few	-	TGTGCCAGCAGCTCCCGGGTCACGAACACTGAAGCTTTCTTT	CASSSRVTNTEAFF
TRBV10-3	TRBJ1-6	few	-	TGTGCCATCAGCAGGGAGACCTATAATTCACCCCTCCACTTT	CAISRETYNSPLHF
TRBV29-1	TRBJ1-3	few	-	TGCAGCGCCGTCGACAGGCCCTCTGGAAACACCATATATTTT	CSAVDRPSGNTIYF
TRBV5-1	TRBJ1-2	few	TRBD1	TGCGCCAGCAGCTTGGAAGGGACAGGGATTAATGGCTACACCTTC	CASSLEGTGINGYTF
TRBV29-1	TRBJ2-3	few	-	TGCAGCGTTGAAAGGCAGGGGGGCCCAGATACGCAGTATTTT	CSVERQGGPDTQYF
TRBV5-1	TRBJ1-5	many	-	TGCGCCAGCAGCTTGGTCGGTGGGGGCTTGGGTCAGCCCCAGCATTTT	CASSLVGGGLGQPQHF
TRBV12-3/TRBV12-4	TRBJ2-2	-	TRBD1	TGTGCCAGCGGACCGGGACAGCCGAACACCGGGGAGCTGTTTTTT	CASGPGQPNTGELFF
TRBV15	TRBJ2-3	few	TRBD2	TGTGCCACCACCAGACGGTTTCCCGGGAGGGATACGCAGTATTTT	CATTRRFPGRDTQYF
TRBV7-8	TRBJ2-5	-	-	TGTGCCAGCAGCAGAGGGGGGCGACCAAGGGAGACCCAGTACTTC	CASSRGGRPRETQYF
TRBV6-6	TRBJ2-2	-	-	TGTGCCACCCAGTCTAGCCCCACCGGGGAGCTGTTTTTT	CATQSSPTGELFF